This T cell receptor beta chain was sequenced for a study of spatial heterogeneity in lung cancer. Study-wide context: The correlation between TCR transcript counts in tumor regions and a T cell module score from matched bulk RNA-seq was strong. Raw reads contained each unique TCR and UMI combination more than ten times on average.

Described time point: sample taken at primary tumor resection. The CDR3 contains 15 residues. V lost 2 bases to trimming and J lost 2 bases, with 11 bases between them. This clonotype was seen at least ten times. Its specificity is not known. A distinct unique molecular identifier was carried by each TCR cDNA molecule. TCRdb passed the 5' RACE reads through MiXCR, listing each CDR3 protein once. This table has under 8,500 distinct CDR3 sequences, around 9.6% appearing once. Study observations and caveats: Tumor mutation count correlated with how many alpha and beta TCRs expanded intratumorally.

Sequenced material: lung tumor tissue, taken at surgery. This chain uses TRBV23-1 with TRBJ2-3; D perhaps matches TRBD1 (6 bases). TRBV23-1 is sorted into the ORF group, with uncertain function. This receptor was obtained from a male donor with early-stage non-small cell lung cancer. Here the CDR3 reads CASSQPQGPTDTQYF. Here the CDR3 DNA reads TGCGCCAGCAGTCAACCACAGGGCCCCACAGATACGCAGTATTTT.